Sequencing of this TCR beta chain was carried out in a study of T cells in Graves' hyperthyroidism and ophthalmopathy (dated by TCRdb to the late 2010s). At the level of the whole study: Peripheral blood was sampled at the time of initial diagnosis, prior to any treatment. To identify TCR V-J signatures that set the groups apart, the researchers used a discovery cohort of 100 patients, made up of 43 with Graves' ophthalmopathy and 57 with stable Graves' hyperthyroidism. Whether ophthalmopathy could be predicted prospectively was tested in an independent validation cohort made up of 18 to 20 hyperthyroidism patients plus 17 patients who later progressed to ophthalmopathy. The 95 to 100 discovery patients were randomly split 7:3 into training and test sets. The study also compared thyroid tissue and blood T-cell repertoires from more than five Graves' hyperthyroidism patients. Following sampling, methimazole starting at 30 mg daily was given to hyperthyroidism patients, and high-dose intravenous methylprednisolone was given to ophthalmopathy patients. The paper describes TCR Vbeta CDR3 sequencing of 140 or so peripheral blood samples, made up of some 42 ophthalmopathy patients, some 76 hyperthyroidism patients and 17 progressor patients. Study-wide conclusions, independent of this receptor: Blood samples also contained most of the expanded thyroid clonotypes (frequency above 0.001), which suggests that blood repertoires may reflect thyroid immune responses. Sample size was not statistically predetermined, and blinding of investigators to group allocation was not performed. A model built on a 13 V-J signature distinguished ophthalmopathy from stable hyperthyroidism, reaching about 88% sensitivity and 81% to 83% specificity in cross-validation and 80%/75% in testing. In validation, the model predicted progression to ophthalmopathy with roughly 70% sensitivity and around 72% specificity, a median of about six months before onset.

The TCR beta CDR3 regions were amplified from RNA transcripts. For the first round of RT-PCR on the TCR CDR3, the HTBI primer set was used together with the Qiagen OneStep RT-PCR kit. Libraries were constructed in a second round of multiplex PCR, after which size selection and purification were performed. Libraries were sequenced paired-end with 100 bp reads on an Illumina HiSeq2000. The study's processing was this. Raw data were processed with SOAPnuke, discarding reads with adapters, uncalled bases, mean Phred below 15, or no exact constant-primer or identifier match. COPE v1.2.5 was used to merge the high-quality paired reads, and each unique nucleotide sequence was defined as a clonotype. MiTCR v1.1 was used to align clonotypes to the IMGT TRBV, TRBD and TRBJ reference segments. The analysis included only V-J combinations with a frequency above 0.0001, which together covered roughly 99% of the repertoires. The TCS score was defined as the ratio of F50 (clonal expansion) to E x V (chaos), calculated using BLOSUM62-based TCRdist between CDR3 peptides within each V-J. Welch's t-statistics and random forest reduced roughly 530 V-J features to roughly 13, which were used in a naive Bayes classifier (R e1071). The raw public reads went through TCRdb reprocessing: fastp at Q25, MiXCR clone calling, in-frame beta chains kept. Every CDR3 protein is listed once, alongside the most common genes and DNA of its rows. These V and J calls rely on TCRdb rather than the paper's analysis. Across this sample there are 620,000 or so distinct CDR3 sequences, with about 14% seen only once. Jointly, the top ten make up 12% of the sample.

Ophthalmopathy patients had moderately to severely active disease, with a Clinical Activity Score of 3 or more, a NOSPECS grade of 4 or more, and a disease duration of less than 3 months. Any patient with an uncontrolled infection, another autoimmune disease, pregnancy or lactation was excluded. Diagnoses were established on the basis of clinical symptoms, serum thyroxine and TRAb, thyroid ultrasound, and orbital computed tomography. PBMCs were isolated from more than 8 ml of fresh peripheral blood by Ficoll-Paque density gradient centrifugation. Total RNA was extracted using Trizol reagent, and RNA quality was assessed on an Agilent 2100 Bioanalyzer. In this sample, this clonotype turned up a few times. Its antigen is unknown. Per-base quality was not reported, and no clone a single base away is much larger than it. CDR1 and CDR2 were assigned from the germline V gene as SGHTA and FQGNSA. The CDR3 runs 14 residues from the cysteine to the phenylalanine. Only the CDR3 part of the read is kept: 42 bases, read in frame from the first base. Trimming at the junction amounts to 2 bases on V and 6 bases on J, and the germline ends lie 12 bases apart.

The receptor was derived from a woman aged 45 to 65 with Graves' ophthalmopathy. The sequence is built from TRBV7-2 and TRBJ2-3, with TRBD2 as a weak D call on 6 bases. What was sequenced was blood. The CDR3 region: CASSLSRGSDTQYF. DNA sequence: TGTGCCAGCAGCTTATCCCGGGGGTCGGATACGCAGTATTTT.